A single sample gave rise to the 28 T cell receptor beta chains below, sequenced in a study of blood T cell repertoires in COVID-19. Profiling relied on immunoSEQ multiplex PCR, and the TCRdb table lists in-frame clones only, not all of them. The data hold a few hundred thousand clones, with around nine tenths observed a single time. The sample comprised PBMCs or T cells enriched from blood (not recorded which). These receptors were collected from a man aged 25 to 40 who had recovered from COVID-19.

This clone turned up a few times. This rearrangement joins TRBV13 to TRBJ1-6; D is unclear. The germline V gene has CDR1 PRHDT and CDR2 FYEKMQ (reference sequence). The CDR3 is 15 amino acids. Trimming pared 1 base from V and 7 bases from J, leaving 11 bases between. CDR3 DNA: TGTGCCAGCAGCTTAGCCGGGAGTGGCAATTCACCCCTCCACTTT. It encodes CASSLAGSGNSPLHF.

The chain links TRBV10-3 to TRBJ2-5; 9 nucleotides align to TRBD1. With V trimmed by 3 bases and J by 5 bases, 4 bases remained unmatched. CDR3 size: 14 residues. Germline V gene data show CDR1 as ENHRY and CDR2 as SYGVKD. CDR3 nucleotides: TGTGCCATCAGTGAACAGGGGGCAAGGGAGACCCAGTACTTC. Residues: CAISEQGARETQYF.

The V and J genes are TRBV3-1 (or the pseudogene TRBV3-2) and TRBJ2-6, with unresolved D. Trimming removed 3 bases from V and 0 bases from J, with 3 bases in between. There are 14 residues in the CDR3. From germline, CDR1 is LGHDT and CDR2 YNNKEL (reference sequence). CDR3 in DNA: TGTGCCAGCAGCCACCTCTCTGGGGCCAACGTCCTGACTTTC. Amino acid sequence: CASSHLSGANVLTF.

This clone showed up just once. The rearrangement links TRBV21-1 to TRBJ1-3. TRBV21-1 is a pseudogene. The CDR3 consists of 16 residues. CDR3 coding DNA: TGTGCCAGCATCCGAAGGGAGATTAGCTCTGGAAACACCATATATTTT. It encodes CASIRREISSGNTIYF.

V and J are TRBV5-1 and TRBJ1-2, with no clear D. The CDR3 runs to 15 residues. Germline CDR1 and CDR2: SGHRS and YFSETQ. The V gene lost 0 bases and the J gene lost 0 bases, with 9 bases spanning the gap. Here the CDR3 reads CASSLGVSANYGYTF. In DNA, the CDR3 is TGCGCCAGCAGCTTGGGGGTCAGCGCTAACTATGGCTACACCTTC.

The V call is TRBV6-5, the J call TRBJ1-1, with D perhaps matching TRBD1 (6 bases). The CDR3 contains 16 residues. V lost 4 bases to trimming and J lost 6 bases, with 21 bases between them. The germline V gene encodes CDR1 MNHEY and CDR2 SVGAGI. CDR3 in amino acids: CASSLRRDRLEAEAFF. The CDR3 nucleotides read TGTGCCAGCAGTTTACGCCGAGACAGGTTAGAGGCTGAAGCTTTCTTT.

The chain carries TRBV7-6 and TRBJ2-3, with 14 bases matching TRBD2. This CDR3 has 16 amino acids. V lost 5 bases, J lost 3 bases, and 4 bases stayed unmatched. Germline loops: CDR1 SGHVS, CDR2 FNYEAQ. The CDR3 here is CASSPGTSGGTDTQYF. The CDR3, as DNA: TGTGCCAGCAGCCCAGGGACTAGCGGGGGAACAGATACGCAGTATTTT.

The chain links TRBV11-3 to TRBJ2-1; D may be TRBD2 (7 bases). V was cut by 1 base and J by 2 bases, with 12 bases left in between. The CDR3 has 16 amino acids. CDR1 SGHNT and CDR2 YENEEA come from the germline V gene. CDR3 nucleotides: TGTGCCAGCAGCTTAGCGGGGGGCCTTGCCTACAATGAGCAGTTCTTC. It encodes CASSLAGGLAYNEQFF. Drawing the rest from reference TRBV11-3 and TRBJ2-1, the complete variable domain is EAGVVQSPRYKIIEKKQPVAFWCNPISGHNTLYWYLQNLGQGPELLIRYENEEAVDDSQLPKDRFSAERLKGVDSTLKIQPAELGDSAVYLCASSLAGGLAYNEQFFGPGTRLTVL.

This clone was recorded a few times. This chain connects TRBV7-9 to TRBJ2-6; TRBD1 is a possible D gene (5 bases). Germline CDR1 and CDR2: SEHNR and FQNEAQ (reference sequence). The CDR3 loop spans 16 amino acids. The V gene lost 3 bases and the J gene lost 1 base, with 10 bases spanning the gap. The CDR3 DNA follows: TGTGCCAGCAGCTTTCCAGGGATATCTGGGGCCAACGTCCTGACTTTC. This translates into CASSFPGISGANVLTF.

This clone was counted a few times. The DNA for the CDR3 is TGTGCCAGCGGTAGGGACAGACTGTACGAGCAGTACTTC. Its translation: CASGRDRLYEQYF. The rearrangement uses TRBV12-3 or TRBV12-4 and TRBJ2-7, with 7 bases matching TRBD1. This CDR3 is 13 amino acids long. With V trimmed by 8 bases and J by 4 bases, 8 bases remained unmatched.

This chain connects TRBV10-3 to TRBJ2-1; 9 bases align to TRBD2. The J segment lost 7 bases and the V segment lost 0 bases, leaving 4 bases of the junction unmatched. Germline CDR1 and CDR2: ENHRY and SYGVKD. The CDR3 is made up of 15 amino acids. The CDR3 here is CAISESERGVNEQFF. In nucleotides, the CDR3 is TGTGCCATCAGTGAGTCCGAGCGGGGGGTGAATGAGCAGTTCTTC.

This chain joins TRBV10-3 and TRBJ2-7, with D possibly being TRBD1 (7 bases). The V gene lost 4 bases and the J gene lost 4 bases, with 14 bases spanning the gap. CDR1 is ENHRY, CDR2 SYGVKD, per germline. The CDR3 sequence is 14 residues long. The CDR3 bases are TGTGCCATCAGTGCTGGCAGGGGGGCTTACGAGCAGTACTTC. Protein product: CAISAGRGAYEQYF.

V and J are TRBV2 and TRBJ2-2; possible D gene TRBD1, 5 bases. The CDR3 loop spans 14 amino acids. Germline V gives CDR1 SNHLY, CDR2 FYNNEI. Between the trimmed V and J ends, which lost 5 bases and 4 bases, there was a span of 11 bases. CDR3 sequence: CASSLQEPTGELFF. Here the CDR3 DNA reads TGTGCCAGCAGTCTACAGGAGCCCACCGGGGAGCTGTTTTTT. Drawing the rest from reference TRBV2 and TRBJ2-2, the complete variable domain is EPEVTQTPSHQVTQMGQEVILRCVPISNHLYFYWYRQILGQKVEFLVSFYNNEISEKSEIFDDQFSVERPDGSNFTLKIRSTKLEDSAMYFCASSLQEPTGELFFGEGSRLTVL.

This chain joins TRBV28 and TRBJ2-7, with D tentatively TRBD1 (7 bases). Germline-derived CDR1 and CDR2 are MDHEN and SYDVKM. The V gene lost 5 bases and the J gene lost 5 bases, with 19 bases spanning the gap. The CDR3 spans 15 residues. The CDR3 DNA reads as TGTGCCAGCAGTCTAGGGGGCAGGGGAGGCAACGAGCAGTACTTC. Protein product: CASSLGGRGGNEQYF.

Note on this clone: The same CDR3 also results from other DNA sequences found in this sample. The chain recombines TRBV7-9 with TRBJ1-1, with a possible D match to TRBD1 (6 bases). Germline CDR1 reads SEHNR; CDR2 reads FQNEAQ (reference sequence). CDR3 length: 14 residues. Trimming stripped 3 bases from V and 2 bases from J, with 10 bases between. The CDR3 reads CASSFGGVNTEAFF. Here the CDR3 DNA reads TGTGCCAGCAGCTTTGGGGGCGTAAACACTGAAGCTTTCTTT. Full variable domain (remainder filled in from reference TRBV7-9 and TRBJ1-1): DTGVSQNPRHKITKRGQNVTFRCDPISEHNRLYWYRQTLGQGPEFLTYFQNEAQLEKSRLLSDRFSAERPKGSFSTLEIQRTEQGDSAMYLCASSFGGVNTEAFFGQGTRLTVV.

The chain combines TRBV14 with TRBJ1-1, with D hard to call. The V end lost 0 bases, the J end lost 10 bases, and 9 bases lay between the germline ends. The CDR3 sequence is 12 residues long. Germline CDR1 SGHDN, CDR2 FVKESK. CDR3 amino acids: CASSQDFRGAFF. The CDR3 DNA sequence: TGTGCCAGCAGCCAAGATTTTCGGGGAGCTTTCTTT.

V usage is TRBV3-1 (or the pseudogene TRBV3-2) and J usage is TRBJ2-2; D call uncertain. The CDR3 loop spans 15 amino acids. Germline V gene lookup returns CDR1 LGHDT and CDR2 YNNKEL (reference sequence). Deletions cut 1 base from V and 2 bases from J, with 8 bases between. The CDR3 region has the DNA TGTGCCAGCAGCCAAGTGGGCAGTAACACCGGGGAGCTGTTTTTT. Its translation is CASSQVGSNTGELFF.

This rearrangement joins TRBV4-1 to TRBJ2-7; 8 bases are shared with TRBD1. J gave up 1 base and V 3 bases, and 5 bases lay outside the gene matches. The CDR3 totals 15 residues. CDR1 is MGHRA, CDR2 YSYEKL, per germline. The DNA for the CDR3 is TGCGCCAGCAGCCACACCGGGACAGGATCCTACGAGCAGTACTTC. Its protein is CASSHTGTGSYEQYF.

CDR3 in amino acids: CASSWRDPGELFF. The CDR3 coding sequence is TGCGCCAGCAGCTGGAGGGATCCCGGGGAGCTGTTTTTT. The J gene is TRBJ2-2, the V gene TRBV5-1; a possible D gene is TRBD2 (6 bases). Germline CDR1 SGHRS, CDR2 YFSETQ. Trimming left V 3 bases short and J 6 bases short, with 9 bases between. The CDR3 loop spans 13 amino acids.

This chain uses TRBV7-9 with TRBJ1-6; D is uncertain. CDR3 length: 16 residues. Germline lookup yields CDR1 SEHNR and CDR2 FQNEAQ (reference sequence). Trimming took off 2 bases at V and 9 bases at J, with 17 bases between the two ends. CDR3 protein: CASSLSPRDTISPLHF. The CDR3 DNA reads as TGTGCCAGCAGCTTAAGTCCACGGGATACCATTTCACCCCTCCACTTT.

This chain links TRBV28 with TRBJ1-1; D is perhaps TRBD1 (5 bases). V shed 7 bases and J shed 4 bases, with 13 bases lying between them. The V gene's germline CDR1 is MDHEN and CDR2 SYDVKM. CDR3 length: 13 residues. The CDR3 loop is CASKTVLLTEAFF. The CDR3 region has the DNA TGTGCCAGCAAGACAGTCCTCCTCACTGAAGCTTTCTTT.

The rearrangement joins TRBV5-1 to TRBJ2-7; D may be TRBD2 (5 bases). V lost 5 bases and J 4 bases, leaving 13 bases between the germline ends. The CDR3 runs to 13 residues. Germline loops: CDR1 SGHRS, CDR2 YFSETQ. The CDR3 protein is CASSTRSSYEQYF. Written as DNA, the CDR3 is TGCGCCAGCAGTACTAGGAGTTCGTACGAGCAGTACTTC.

V usage is TRBV30 and J usage is TRBJ2-5; D is unresolved. The V gene lost 0 bases and the J gene lost 5 bases, with 7 bases spanning the gap. CDR1 and CDR2 (germline): GTSNPN, SVGIG (reference sequence). The CDR3 covers 12 residues. CDR3 bases: TGTGCCTGGAGTGTATTTTCGGAGACCCAGTACTTC. Its protein is CAWSVFSETQYF.

V gene TRBV5-6 combines with J gene TRBJ2-3; no reliable D call. The CDR3 is made up of 15 amino acids. Deletions cut 2 bases from V and 3 bases from J, with 13 bases between. Looked up from germline, CDR1 is SGHDT and CDR2 is YYEEEE. CDR3 region: CASSFRSFVTDTQYF. CDR3 DNA sequence: TGTGCCAGCAGCTTTAGGAGTTTCGTGACAGATACGCAGTATTTT. Full variable domain (missing parts from reference TRBV5-6 and TRBJ2-3): DAGVTQSPTHLIKTRGQQVTLRCSPKSGHDTVSWYQQALGQGPQFIFQYYEEEERQRGNFPDRFSGHQFPNYSSELNVNALLLGDSALYLCASSFRSFVTDTQYFGPGTRLTVL.

J is TRBJ1-1 and V is TRBV13, with 7 bases fitting TRBD1. This CDR3 contains 14 residues. Unmatched junction bases numbered 6, after V lost 7 bases and J lost 1 base. Germline V gene sequence: CDR1 PRHDT, CDR2 FYEKMQ (reference sequence). The CDR3 DNA sequence: TGTGCCAGCAAGCGGGCAGGGGGGAACACTGAAGCTTTCTTT. This codes for CASKRAGGNTEAFF.

V is TRBV30 and J is TRBJ1-6; 9 bases align to TRBD1. The CDR3 totals 13 residues. The V gene's germline CDR1 is GTSNPN and CDR2 SVGIG (reference sequence). The ends lost 5 bases at V and 9 bases at J; junction bases unmatched: 5. Written as DNA, the CDR3 is TGTGCCTGGGCCGGGACAGGGCGTTCACCCCTCCACTTT. Amino acid sequence: CAWAGTGRSPLHF.

The gene calls are TRBV10-1 and TRBJ1-4; the match to TRBD1 covers 9 bases. Germline V gene lookup returns CDR1 WNHNN and CDR2 SYGVQD (reference sequence). J gave up 3 bases and V 7 bases, and 6 bases lay outside the gene matches. The CDR3 covers 15 residues. CDR3 sequence (DNA): TGCGCCAGCATCAACAGGGGGCTGTCTAATGAAAAACTGTTTTTT. Translation gives CASINRGLSNEKLFF.

This chain connects TRBV2 to TRBJ1-1, with unresolved D. Looked up from germline, CDR1 is SNHLY and CDR2 is FYNNEI. The CDR3 is 14 residues long. Trimming took 3 bases from V and 3 from J, leaving 11 bases between them. CDR3 loop: CASSDLGRDTEAFF. In DNA, the CDR3 is TGTGCCAGCAGTGATCTGGGGAGGGACACTGAAGCTTTCTTT.